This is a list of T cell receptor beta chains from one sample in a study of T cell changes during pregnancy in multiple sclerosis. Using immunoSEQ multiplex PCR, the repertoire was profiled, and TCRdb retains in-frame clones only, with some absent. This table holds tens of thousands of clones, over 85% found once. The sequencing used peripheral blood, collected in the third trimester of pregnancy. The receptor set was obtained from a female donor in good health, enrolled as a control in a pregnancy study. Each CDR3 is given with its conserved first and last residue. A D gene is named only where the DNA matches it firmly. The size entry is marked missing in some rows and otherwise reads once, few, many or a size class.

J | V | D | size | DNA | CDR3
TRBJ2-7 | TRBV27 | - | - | TGTGCCACAAATCCTTCTGGGAGGCCCTACGAGCAGTACTTC | CATNPSGRPYEQYF
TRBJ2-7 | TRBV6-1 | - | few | TGTGCCAGCAGTGAAGGCGGGGCTAGCAGCTACGAGCAGTACTTC | CASSEGGASSYEQYF
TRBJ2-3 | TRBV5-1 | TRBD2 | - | TGCGCCAGCAGCTTGGGGGGACTAGCGGGAGTTGGAGATACGCAGTATTTT | CASSLGGLAGVGDTQYF
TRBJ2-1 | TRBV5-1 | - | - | TGCGCCAGCAGCCGTTTCGAGTTTGATGAGCAGTTCTTC | CASSRFEFDEQFF
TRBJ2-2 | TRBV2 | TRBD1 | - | TGTGCCAGCAGCGGGACAGGGGACACCGGGGAGCTGTTTTTT | CASSGTGDTGELFF
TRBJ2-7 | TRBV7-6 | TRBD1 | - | TGTGCCAGCAGCTTCTGGGACAGGGTTGAGCAGTACTTC | CASSFWDRVEQYF
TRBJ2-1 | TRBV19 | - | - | TGTGCCAGTAGTATAGATCTTCGAGGGATCGAGCAGTTCTTC | CASSIDLRGIEQFF
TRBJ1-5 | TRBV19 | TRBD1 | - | TGTGCCAGTAGTCTATGGGGACAGGACAATCAGCCCCAGCATTTT | CASSLWGQDNQPQHF
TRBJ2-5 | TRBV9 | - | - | TGTGCCAGCAGCGGAGGGCCTTTCGAAGAGACCCAGTACTTC | CASSGGPFEETQYF
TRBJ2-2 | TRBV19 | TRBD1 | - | TGTGCCAGTAGTCCCTCGGACAGGGGGCGCGCCGGGGAGCTGTTTTTT | CASSPSDRGRAGELFF
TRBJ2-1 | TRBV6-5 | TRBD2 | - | TGTGCCAGCAGTCGGCTAGCGGGAGGTTATGAGCAGTTCTTC | CASSRLAGGYEQFF
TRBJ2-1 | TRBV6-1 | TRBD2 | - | TGTGCCAGCAGTGAAGCTGGGGGGGAGTTCTTC | CASSEAGGEFF
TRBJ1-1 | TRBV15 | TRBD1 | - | TGTGCCACCAGCAGAGAGGGGACAGGGGGCTTAGCTGAAGCTTTCTTT | CATSREGTGGLAEAFF
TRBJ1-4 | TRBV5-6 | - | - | TGTGCCAGCAGCTTGTTTCACAGGTCAACTAATGAAAAACTGTTTTTT | CASSLFHRSTNEKLFF
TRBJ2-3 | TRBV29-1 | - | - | TGCAGCGTTGGTAAAGCCACAGATACGCAGTATTTT | CSVGKATDTQYF
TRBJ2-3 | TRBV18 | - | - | TGTGCCAGCTCACCACCGGTCGAAAGGAGAGGTACGCAGTATTTT | CASSPPVERRGTQYF
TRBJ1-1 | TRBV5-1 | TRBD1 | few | TGCGCCAGCAGCGGGGACAGACGGAACACTGAAGCTTTCTTT | CASSGDRRNTEAFF
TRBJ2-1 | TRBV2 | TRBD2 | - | TGTGCCAGCAGTCAAGGGACTAGCGGGAGCGGGAGGAGAAATGAGCAGTTCTTC | CASSQGTSGSGRRNEQFF
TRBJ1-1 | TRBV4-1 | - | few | TGCGCCAGCAGCCATGTAACTGAGAACACTGAAGCTTTCTTT | CASSHVTENTEAFF
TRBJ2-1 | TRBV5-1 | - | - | TGCGCCAGCAGCTTGATCGGGACAACCTCTTACAATGAGCAGTTCTTC | CASSLIGTTSYNEQFF
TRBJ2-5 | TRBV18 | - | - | TGTGCCAGCTCAACCGGGACATCTCAAGAGACCCAGTACTTC | CASSTGTSQETQYF
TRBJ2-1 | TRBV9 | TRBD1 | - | TGTGCCAGCAGCGCAACCGGGACAGGGGCCTACAATGAGCAGTTCTTC | CASSATGTGAYNEQFF